This is a list of T cell receptor beta chains from one sample in a study of OX40 agonist ivuxolimab in advanced cancers. The method was immunoSEQ multiplex PCR; TCRdb's version includes in-frame clones alone and lacks a portion of them. Of around 80,000 clones in the sample, roughly 94% were seen once. Sequences were derived from CD4+ or CD8+ T cells sorted from blood, sampled in a trial of the OX40 agonist ivuxolimab. These TCRs come from an adult with an advanced solid tumor such as melanoma, head and neck, liver or kidney cancer. Each CDR3 is given with its conserved first and last residue. The D gene is left open where the match is weak. Expanded clones are given a class, and other clones once, few, many or no size at all.

length: 15
J: TRBJ1-2
D: -
V: TRBV28
size: -
DNA: TGTGCCAGCAGTTTACCGGGACAAGAAGCCTATGGCTACACCTTC
CDR3: CASSLPGQEAYGYTF

length: 14
J: TRBJ2-7
D: TRBD1
V: TRBV9
size: -
DNA: TGTGCCAGCAGCCCGGGACAGGGGACCTACGAGCAGTACTTC
CDR3: CASSPGQGTYEQYF

length: 17
J: TRBJ1-1
D: TRBD1
V: TRBV9
size: -
DNA: TGTGCCAGCAGCCCGGCAGGGACAGGGGCGAGGAACACTGAAGCTTTCTTT
CDR3: CASSPAGTGARNTEAFF

length: 18
J: TRBJ2-3
D: TRBD2
V: TRBV4-3
size: -
DNA: TGCGCCAGCAGCCAAGATAGAAAACTAGCGGGGAACACAGATACGCAGTATTTT
CDR3: CASSQDRKLAGNTDTQYF

length: 15
J: TRBJ1-4
D: -
V: TRBV7-8
size: -
DNA: TGTGCCAGCAGCCCCGGGGGGGAAGTAGGTGAAAAACTGTTTTTT
CDR3: CASSPGGEVGEKLFF

length: 16
J: TRBJ1-2
D: -
V: TRBV28
size: -
DNA: TGTGCCAGCAGTCCTCGCGGGGGGCCTCGGGGCTATGGCTACACCTTC
CDR3: CASSPRGGPRGYGYTF

length: 15
J: TRBJ2-7
D: TRBD1
V: TRBV5-1
size: -
DNA: TGCGCCAGCAGCCCACGGACAGGAAATCCCTACGAGCAGTACTTC
CDR3: CASSPRTGNPYEQYF

length: 13
J: TRBJ2-2
D: -
V: TRBV7-7
size: -
DNA: TGTGCTAGCAGCCCGGGCCCAACCGGGGAGCTGTTTTTT
CDR3: CASSPGPTGELFF

length: 15
J: TRBJ2-7
D: -
V: TRBV27
size: -
DNA: TGTGCCAGCAGTTCAGGGTTGAAGGGCTCCTACGAGCAGTACTTC
CDR3: CASSSGLKGSYEQYF

length: 15
J: TRBJ1-4
D: -
V: TRBV4-1
size: once
DNA: TGCGCCAGCAGCCAAGATTCGACAACTAATGAAAAACTGTTTTTT
CDR3: CASSQDSTTNEKLFF

length: 15
J: TRBJ2-1
D: -
V: TRBV29-1
size: -
DNA: TGCAGCGTTGAAACCGCCGACAGTGTCTACAATGAGCAGTTCTTC
CDR3: CSVETADSVYNEQFF

length: 16
J: TRBJ1-1
D: -
V: TRBV9
size: -
DNA: TGTGCCAGCAGCGGGGACCCGGGGGATATGAACACTGAAGCTTTCTTT
CDR3: CASSGDPGDMNTEAFF

length: 16
J: TRBJ2-7
D: -
V: TRBV19
size: -
DNA: TGTGCCAGTAGTCCAAGTTTTGGACAGTACTCCTACGAGCAGTACTTC
CDR3: CASSPSFGQYSYEQYF

length: 13
J: TRBJ1-1
D: -
V: TRBV29-1
size: -
DNA: TGCAGCGTTTGGGCCGGGGCGGAATCCCAAGCTTTCTTT
CDR3: CSVWAGAESQAFF

length: 15
J: TRBJ2-7
D: -
V: TRBV5-5
size: -
DNA: TGTGCCAGCAGCTTGTTGGGGACTGCTACCTACGAGCAGTACTTC
CDR3: CASSLLGTATYEQYF

length: 14
J: TRBJ2-7
D: -
V: TRBV30
size: -
DNA: TGTGCCTGGGCCGAAAGACAGTTTTCCTACGAGCAGTACTTC
CDR3: CAWAERQFSYEQYF

length: 13
J: TRBJ1-4
D: -
V: TRBV19
size: -
DNA: TGTGCCAGTGGAGGGTGGACTAATGAAAAACTGTTTTTT
CDR3: CASGGWTNEKLFF

length: 16
J: TRBJ1-5
D: TRBD1
V: TRBV19
size: -
DNA: TGTGCCAGTAGTATTTTCGGGACAGGGGGGGGTCAGCCCCAGCATTTT
CDR3: CASSIFGTGGGQPQHF

length: 15
J: TRBJ2-5
D: TRBD2
V: TRBV19
size: -
DNA: TGTGCCAGTAGTATTTGGGGGGGGGTCCAAGAGACCCAGTACTTC
CDR3: CASSIWGGVQETQYF

length: 13
J: TRBJ1-1
D: -
V: TRBV7-9
size: -
DNA: TGTGCCAGCAGCCCTACAGGGAACACTGAAGCTTTCTTT
CDR3: CASSPTGNTEAFF

length: 12
J: TRBJ1-3
D: -
V: TRBV6-6
size: few
DNA: TGTGCCAGCATACGGGACGGAAACACCATATATTTT
CDR3: CASIRDGNTIYF

length: 14
J: TRBJ1-2
D: -
V: TRBV27
size: -
DNA: TGTGCCAGCAGTTTTTCCGGGACTTCCTATGGCTACACCTTC
CDR3: CASSFSGTSYGYTF

length: 17
J: TRBJ2-3
D: TRBD2
V: TRBV27
size: once
DNA: TGTGCCAGCAGTCCTTCTTACTTTAGCGGGGGGCAAGATACGCAGTATTTT
CDR3: CASSPSYFSGGQDTQYF

length: 12
J: TRBJ2-7
D: -
V: TRBV6-1
size: -
DNA: TGTGCCAGCAGTGAAATGGAATACGAGCAGTACTTC
CDR3: CASSEMEYEQYF

length: 13
J: TRBJ1-3
D: -
V: TRBV11-2
size: -
DNA: TGTGCCTGGTCGAGGGACTCTGGAAACACCATATATTTT
CDR3: CAWSRDSGNTIYF

length: 12
J: TRBJ1-1
D: -
V: TRBV13
size: few
DNA: TGTGCCAGCAGCATCAGGGTTACTGAAGCTTTCTTT
CDR3: CASSIRVTEAFF

length: 15
J: TRBJ2-2
D: -
V: TRBV5-1
size: -
DNA: TGCGCCAGCAGCCCACCCCGGCGGGTCACCGGGGAGCTGTTTTTT
CDR3: CASSPPRRVTGELFF

length: 13
J: TRBJ1-1
D: -
V: TRBV5-5
size: -
DNA: TGTGCCAGCAGCTTTTTCCAGAGCGCTGAAGCTTTCTTT
CDR3: CASSFFQSAEAFF

length: 16
J: TRBJ2-7
D: TRBD2
V: TRBV9
size: -
DNA: TGTGCCAGCAGCGTAGGACTAGCGGGAGGAAGAAACGAGCAGTACTTC
CDR3: CASSVGLAGGRNEQYF

length: 16
J: TRBJ1-2
D: TRBD1
V: TRBV6-6
size: -
DNA: TGTGCCAGCAGTTACATCAGACAGGGTAGTGGCTATGGCTACACCTTC
CDR3: CASSYIRQGSGYGYTF

length: 15
J: TRBJ2-1
D: -
V: TRBV11-3
size: -
DNA: TGTGCCAGCAGCTTAAGGGGGGGACCCTACAATGAGCAGTTCTTC
CDR3: CASSLRGGPYNEQFF

length: 14
J: TRBJ1-2
D: TRBD1
V: TRBV6-5
size: -
DNA: TGTGCCAGCAGTTACTCGCAGGGGGCGAATGGCTACACCTTC
CDR3: CASSYSQGANGYTF

length: 15
J: TRBJ2-7
D: TRBD2
V: TRBV27
size: -
DNA: TGTGCCAGCAGCCTTGGGGCGGGAGGTCTCTACGAGCAGTACTTC
CDR3: CASSLGAGGLYEQYF

length: 14
J: TRBJ1-5
D: -
V: TRBV7-2
size: -
DNA: TGTGCCAGCAGCTTAGGACAGTATTATCAGCCCCAGCATTTT
CDR3: CASSLGQYYQPQHF

length: 16
J: TRBJ2-7
D: TRBD1
V: TRBV19
size: -
DNA: TGTGCCAGTAGTCCCCCGGGACAGAGGAGCTCCTACGAGCAGTACTTC
CDR3: CASSPPGQRSSYEQYF

length: 17
J: TRBJ1-2
D: TRBD1
V: TRBV5-8
size: -
DNA: TGTGCCAGCAGCTTCGGGACAGGGGGAGGGTACAACTATGGCTACACCTTC
CDR3: CASSFGTGGGYNYGYTF

length: 15
J: TRBJ2-7
D: TRBD2
V: TRBV28
size: once
DNA: TGTGCCAGCAGTCTTAGCGGGAGGAGCTCCTACGAGCAGTACTTC
CDR3: CASSLSGRSSYEQYF

length: 13
J: TRBJ1-1
D: -
V: TRBV9
size: -
DNA: TGTGCCAGCAGCGTAGTCTGGTCCGCTGAAGCTTTCTTT
CDR3: CASSVVWSAEAFF

length: 13
J: TRBJ2-7
D: -
V: TRBV5-8
size: few
DNA: TGTGCCAGCAGCTACCGACGGGTGTACGAGCAGTACTTC
CDR3: CASSYRRVYEQYF

length: 14
J: TRBJ2-7
D: -
V: TRBV27
size: -
DNA: TGTGCCAGCAGTACAGGGTCCCAGCCCTACGAGCAGTACTTC
CDR3: CASSTGSQPYEQYF

length: 15
J: TRBJ1-5
D: -
V: TRBV11-2
size: -
DNA: TGTGCCAGCAGCTTAGATTCCTGGGGCAATCAGCCCCAGCATTTT
CDR3: CASSLDSWGNQPQHF

length: 18
J: TRBJ2-4
D: -
V: TRBV11-2
size: -
DNA: TGTGCCAGCAGCTTAGTGGACAGCTACTACGTAGCCAAAAACATTCAGTACTTC
CDR3: CASSLVDSYYVAKNIQYF

length: 17
J: TRBJ1-5
D: -
V: TRBV7-8
size: -
DNA: TGTGCCAGCAGCCCTTTCGCGGGGACGGCCAGCAATCAGCCCCAGCATTTT
CDR3: CASSPFAGTASNQPQHF

length: 14
J: TRBJ1-5
D: -
V: TRBV6-6
size: once
DNA: TGTGCCAGCAGTTACGAGGATAGCAATCAGCCCCAGCATTTT
CDR3: CASSYEDSNQPQHF

length: 15
J: TRBJ2-1
D: TRBD2
V: TRBV5-6
size: -
DNA: TGTGCCAGCAGCCATCCTAGCGGGGGGGCCGATGAGCAGTTCTTC
CDR3: CASSHPSGGADEQFF

length: 16
J: TRBJ2-2
D: -
V: TRBV27
size: -
DNA: TGTGCCAGCAGTTTACGGCAGAGACTTAACACCGGGGAGCTGTTTTTT
CDR3: CASSLRQRLNTGELFF

length: 13
J: TRBJ2-3
D: -
V: TRBV19
size: once
DNA: TGTGCCAGTAGTACCCCCCACACAGATACGCAGTATTTT
CDR3: CASSTPHTDTQYF

length: 13
J: TRBJ2-7
D: -
V: TRBV11-2
size: once
DNA: TGTGCCAGCAGCTTAATGGGGCCCTACGAGCAGTACTTC
CDR3: CASSLMGPYEQYF

length: 16
J: TRBJ2-1
D: TRBD1
V: TRBV14
size: -
DNA: TGTGCCAGCAGCCAATTCCGGGACAGACTTTCGAATGAGCAGTTCTTC
CDR3: CASSQFRDRLSNEQFF

length: 14
J: TRBJ2-7
D: TRBD2
V: TRBV4-3
size: -
DNA: TGCGCCAGCAGCCAGATAGCGGGAGACTACGAGCAGTACTTC
CDR3: CASSQIAGDYEQYF

length: 13
J: TRBJ1-1
D: -
V: TRBV7-9
size: -
DNA: TGTGCCAGCAGCTCATACAGGGAAGCTGAAGCTTTCTTT
CDR3: CASSSYREAEAFF

length: 13
J: TRBJ1-1
D: TRBD1
V: TRBV19
size: -
DNA: TGTGCCAGTAGTATAGGGGGACAGGACGAAGCTTTCTTT
CDR3: CASSIGGQDEAFF

length: 15
J: TRBJ2-3
D: -
V: TRBV14
size: -
DNA: TGTGCCAGCAGCCAAGATGAGGCCTTCACAGATACGCAGTATTTT
CDR3: CASSQDEAFTDTQYF

length: 15
J: TRBJ2-1
D: -
V: TRBV6-5
size: once
DNA: TGTGCCAGCAGTTTGCGGCGGGTTCCCGGGGATGAGCAGTTCTTC
CDR3: CASSLRRVPGDEQFF

length: 14
J: TRBJ1-1
D: -
V: TRBV7-2
size: -
DNA: TGTGCCAGCAGCTTAGCTCACGGGAACACTGAAGCTTTCTTT
CDR3: CASSLAHGNTEAFF